Below, 10 T cell receptor beta chains from the same sample are listed, as sequenced in a study of shared clonotypes between healthy human individuals. Repertoires were generated with immunoSEQ multiplex PCR, while TCRdb's copy carries only in-frame clones and drops some. The sample consists of 2,500,000 or so clones, around 92% of them appearing once. Sequenced sample: naive CD4+ T cells from PBMCs. Subset specified: CD45RA+ positively selected. The source of these receptors is a man aged 18 to 30 in good health. Some clones in this sample may be carry-over from other donors' samples.

This clone has a handful of counts. This sequence joins TRBV7-9 and TRBJ1-1; D gene uncertain. V gave up 4 bases and J gave up 9 bases, with 15 bases separating them. The germline CDR1 and CDR2 sequences are SEHNR and FQNEAQ (reference sequence). The CDR3 runs 13 residues. The CDR3 DNA is TGTGCCAGCAGCTCAGATAAGAGCAGCCAAGCTTTCTTT. Translating gives CASSSDKSSQAFF.

This clone was seen only once. The chain carries TRBV2 and TRBJ1-2; 8 nucleotides agree with TRBD1. This CDR3 spans 17 amino acids. CDR1 is SNHLY and CDR2 is FYNNEI in the germline V gene. Germline trimming cut 5 bases from V and 4 bases from J; bases unmatched to any gene: 15. The CDR3 bases are TGTGCCAGCAGTACCTCGGGACAGGACCGTTCTGGCTATGGCTACACCTTC. This sequence encodes CASSTSGQDRSGYGYTF. The entire variable domain, with the rest obtained from reference TRBV2 and TRBJ1-2, is as follows: EPEVTQTPSHQVTQMGQEVILRCVPISNHLYFYWYRQILGQKVEFLVSFYNNEISEKSEIFDDQFSVERPDGSNFTLKIRSTKLEDSAMYFCASSTSGQDRSGYGYTFGSGTRLTVV.

J is TRBJ2-3 and V is TRBV11-2, with no clear D. Germline lookup yields CDR1 SGHAT and CDR2 FQNNGV. This CDR3 contains 11 residues. Deletions cut 3 bases from V and 5 bases from J, with 3 bases between. CDR3 protein: CASSFKDTQYF. The CDR3, as DNA: TGTGCCAGCAGCTTTAAAGATACGCAGTATTTT.

The V call is TRBV7-9, the J call TRBJ1-4; D ambiguous. V was clipped by 5 bases and J by 6 bases, with 13 bases between them. The CDR3 totals 14 residues. Looked up from germline, CDR1 is SEHNR and CDR2 is FQNEAQ (reference sequence). The CDR3 spells CASSRNLGDEKLFF. The CDR3 coding sequence is TGTGCCAGCAGCCGAAATCTGGGCGATGAAAAACTGTTTTTT. Full variable domain (remainder filled in from reference TRBV7-9 and TRBJ1-4): DTGVSQNPRHKITKRGQNVTFRCDPISEHNRLYWYRQTLGQGPEFLTYFQNEAQLEKSRLLSDRFSAERPKGSFSTLEIQRTEQGDSAMYLCASSRNLGDEKLFFGSGTQLSVL.

This clone has only one observation. Different DNA sequences within this sample yield the same CDR3. The chain joins TRBV11-2 to TRBJ2-7; D is unclear. Trimming left V 5 bases short and J 2 bases short, with 4 bases between. The CDR3 is made up of 11 amino acids. Germline V gene lookup returns CDR1 SGHAT and CDR2 FQNNGV. Here the CDR3 DNA reads TGTGCCAGCAGCCTCACCTACGAGCAGTACTTC. Translated, it gives CASSLTYEQYF.

This clone appeared once. The J gene is TRBJ2-7, the V gene TRBV28; D not certain. Trimming removed 6 bases from V and 0 bases from J, with 12 bases in between. Germline values: CDR1 MDHEN, CDR2 SYDVKM. The CDR3 spans 14 residues. The CDR3 DNA reads as TGTGCCAGCAGAGAGCGTTCAAGCTCCTACGAGCAGTACTTC. It yields the protein CASRERSSSYEQYF.

The chain recombines TRBV7-3 with TRBJ2-7; 10 bases agree with TRBD2. V lost 3 bases and J lost 6; bases outside the gene matches: 2. This CDR3 contains 13 residues. Germline V gene sequence: CDR1 SGHTA, CDR2 FQGTGA. The CDR3: CASSFSGRAEQYF. CDR3 nucleotide sequence: TGTGCCAGCAGCTTCAGCGGGAGGGCCGAGCAGTACTTC.

This clone was seen only once. The chain employs TRBV6-5 and TRBJ1-1; no firm D call. Germline CDR1 MNHEY, CDR2 SVGAGI. This CDR3 region has 16 residues. The V and J ends lost 2 bases and 1 base respectively, with 14 bases between them. The CDR3 loop is CASSYGHSGRNTEAFF. The CDR3 bases are TGTGCCAGCAGTTACGGCCATTCTGGGAGGAACACTGAAGCTTTCTTT.

This clone has just a few counts. The V and J genes are TRBV6-1 and TRBJ2-2; TRBD1 agrees at 8 bases. V lost 2 bases, J lost 6 bases, and 5 bases stayed unmatched. There are 15 residues in the CDR3. The V gene's germline CDR1 is MNHNS and CDR2 SASEGT. The CDR3 is CASSEYGTGAGELFF. CDR3 nucleotide sequence: TGTGCCAGCAGTGAATACGGGACAGGAGCCGGGGAGCTGTTTTTT.

The genes are TRBV7-2 and TRBJ1-5, with D uncertain. Between the trimmed V and J ends, which lost 3 bases and 7 bases, there was a span of 10 bases. Germline CDR1 and CDR2: SGHTA and FQGNSA. This CDR3 comprises 13 residues. This CDR3 reads CASSLYREQPQHF. In DNA, the CDR3 is TGTGCCAGCAGCTTGTACCGGGAGCAGCCCCAGCATTTT.